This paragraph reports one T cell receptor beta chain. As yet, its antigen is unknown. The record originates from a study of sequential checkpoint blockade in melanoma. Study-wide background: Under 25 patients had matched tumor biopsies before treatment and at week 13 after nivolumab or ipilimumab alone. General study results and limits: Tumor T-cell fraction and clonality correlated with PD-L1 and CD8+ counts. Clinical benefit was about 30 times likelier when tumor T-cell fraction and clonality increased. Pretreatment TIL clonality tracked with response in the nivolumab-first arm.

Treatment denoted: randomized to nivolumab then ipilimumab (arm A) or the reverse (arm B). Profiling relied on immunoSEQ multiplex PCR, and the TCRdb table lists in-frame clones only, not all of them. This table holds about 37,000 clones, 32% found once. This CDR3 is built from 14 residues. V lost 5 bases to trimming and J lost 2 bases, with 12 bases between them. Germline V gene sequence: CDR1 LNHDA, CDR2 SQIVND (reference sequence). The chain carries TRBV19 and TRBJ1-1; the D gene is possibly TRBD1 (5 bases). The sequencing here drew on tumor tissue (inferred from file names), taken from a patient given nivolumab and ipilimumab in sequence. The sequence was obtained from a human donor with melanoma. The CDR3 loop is CASSSPGRNTEAFF. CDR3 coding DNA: TGTGCCAGTAGTTCCCCGGGACGAAACACTGAAGCTTTCTTT.